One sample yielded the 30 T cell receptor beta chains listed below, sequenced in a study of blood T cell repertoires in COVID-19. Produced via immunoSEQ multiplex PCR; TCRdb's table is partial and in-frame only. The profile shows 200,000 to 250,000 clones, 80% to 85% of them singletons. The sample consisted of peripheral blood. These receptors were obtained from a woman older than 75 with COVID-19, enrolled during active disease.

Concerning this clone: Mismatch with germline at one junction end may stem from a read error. The DNA of the CDR3 is TGTGCCAGCAGCGCGAAACCGGGACAGGGGGCGTTGAAGACTGAAGCTTTCTTT. It codes for CASSAKPGQGALKTEAFF. The chain employs TRBV9 and TRBJ1-1; the match to TRBD1 covers 12 bases. Germline CDR1 and CDR2: SGDLS and YYNGEE. The CDR3 is 18 amino acids. The complete variable domain, with remaining parts taken from reference TRBV9 and TRBJ1-1, reads DSGVTQTPKHLITATGQRVTLRCSPRSGDLSVYWYQQSLDQGLQFLIQYYNGEERAKGNILERFSAQQFPDLHSELNLSSLELGDSALYFCASSAKPGQGALKTEAFFGQGTRLTVV.

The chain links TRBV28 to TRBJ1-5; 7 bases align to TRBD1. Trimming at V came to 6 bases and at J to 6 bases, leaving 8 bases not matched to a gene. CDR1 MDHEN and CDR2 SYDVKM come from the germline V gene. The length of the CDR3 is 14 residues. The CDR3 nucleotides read TGTGCCAGCAGATTGCCGGGACAGACTCAGCCCCAGCATTTT. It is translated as CASRLPGQTQPQHF.

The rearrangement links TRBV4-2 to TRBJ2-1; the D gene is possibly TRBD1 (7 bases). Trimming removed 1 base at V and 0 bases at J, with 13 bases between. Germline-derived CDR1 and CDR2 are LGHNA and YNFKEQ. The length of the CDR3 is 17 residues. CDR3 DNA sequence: TGTGCCAGCAGCCAAGCAGGGGGGTCGAGCTCCTACAATGAGCAGTTCTTC. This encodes CASSQAGGSSSYNEQFF.

This CDR3 reads CAWSVQEEAFF. The CDR3, as DNA: TGTGCCTGGAGTGTACAGGAGGAAGCTTTCTTT. The chain uses TRBV30 and TRBJ1-1; D is perhaps TRBD1 (5 bases). Looked up from germline, CDR1 is GTSNPN and CDR2 is SVGIG (reference sequence). The CDR3 totals 11 residues. Deletions cut 0 bases from V and 8 bases from J, with 7 bases between.

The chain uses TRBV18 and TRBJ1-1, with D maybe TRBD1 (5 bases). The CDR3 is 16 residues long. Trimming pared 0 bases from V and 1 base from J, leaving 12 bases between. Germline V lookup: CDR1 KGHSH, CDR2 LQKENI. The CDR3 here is CASSPPGGRRNTEAFF. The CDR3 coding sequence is TGTGCCAGCTCACCACCGGGGGGGAGGCGGAACACTGAAGCTTTCTTT.

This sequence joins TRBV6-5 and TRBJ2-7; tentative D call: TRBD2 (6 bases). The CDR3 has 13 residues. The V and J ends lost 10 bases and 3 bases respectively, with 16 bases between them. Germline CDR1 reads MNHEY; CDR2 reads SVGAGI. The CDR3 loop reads CATRRQAGYEQYF. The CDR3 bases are TGTGCCACCCGTAGGCAAGCGGGCTACGAGCAGTACTTC.

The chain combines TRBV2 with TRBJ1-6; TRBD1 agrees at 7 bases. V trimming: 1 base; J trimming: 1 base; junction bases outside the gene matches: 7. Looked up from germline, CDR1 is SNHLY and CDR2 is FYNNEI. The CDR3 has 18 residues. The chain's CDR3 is CASSEGSPGGSYNSPLHF. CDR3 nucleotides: TGTGCCAGCAGTGAAGGTTCCCCAGGGGGTTCCTATAATTCACCCCTCCACTTT.

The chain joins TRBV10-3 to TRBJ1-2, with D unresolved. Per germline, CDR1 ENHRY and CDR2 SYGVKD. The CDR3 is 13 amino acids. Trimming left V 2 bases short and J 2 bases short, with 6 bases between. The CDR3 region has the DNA TGTGCCATCAGTGAGGACTCGAACTATGGCTACACCTTC. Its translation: CAISEDSNYGYTF.

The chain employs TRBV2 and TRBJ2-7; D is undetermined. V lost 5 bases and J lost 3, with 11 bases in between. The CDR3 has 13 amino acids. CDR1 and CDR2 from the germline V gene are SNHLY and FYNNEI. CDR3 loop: CASSQFERYEQYF. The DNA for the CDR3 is TGTGCCAGCAGTCAGTTCGAGCGCTACGAGCAGTACTTC.

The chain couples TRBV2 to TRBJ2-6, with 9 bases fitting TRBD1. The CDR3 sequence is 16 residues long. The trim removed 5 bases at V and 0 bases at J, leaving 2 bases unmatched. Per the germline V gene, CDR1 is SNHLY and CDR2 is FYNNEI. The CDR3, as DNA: TGTGCCAGCAGTTGGGGACAGGGCTCTGGGGCCAACGTCCTGACTTTC. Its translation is CASSWGQGSGANVLTF.

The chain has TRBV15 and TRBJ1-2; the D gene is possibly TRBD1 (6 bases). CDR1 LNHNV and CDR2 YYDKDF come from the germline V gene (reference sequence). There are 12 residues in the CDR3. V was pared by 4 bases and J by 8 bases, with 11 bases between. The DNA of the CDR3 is TGTGCCACCAGCATGGGGGGGCGCGGCTACACCTTC. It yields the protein CATSMGGRGYTF.

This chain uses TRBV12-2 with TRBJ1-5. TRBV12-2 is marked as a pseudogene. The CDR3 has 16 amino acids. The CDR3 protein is CASRPETRGSNQPQHF. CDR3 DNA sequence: TGTGCAAGTCGCCCCGAGACGAGAGGGAGCAATCAGCCCCAGCATTTT.

The CDR3 protein is CASRQMRGGSYEQYF. CDR3 bases: TGTGCCAGCAGACAGATGAGGGGAGGCTCCTACGAGCAGTACTTC. The V call is TRBV6-4, the J call TRBJ2-7; a weak D match, TRBD2 (6 bases). Germline CDR1 is MRHNA and CDR2 is SNTAGT. This CDR3 has 15 amino acids. Trimming removed 6 bases at V and 0 bases at J, with 15 bases between.

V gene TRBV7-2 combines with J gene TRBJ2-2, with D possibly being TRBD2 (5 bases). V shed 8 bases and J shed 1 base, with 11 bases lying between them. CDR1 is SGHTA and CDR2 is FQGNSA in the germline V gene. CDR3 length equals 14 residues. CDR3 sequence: CASEDFLNTGELFF. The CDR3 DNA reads TGTGCCAGCGAGGACTTCTTGAACACCGGGGAGCTGTTTTTT. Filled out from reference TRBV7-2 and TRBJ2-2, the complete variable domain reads GAGVSQSPSNKVTEKGKDVELRCDPISGHTALYWYRQSLGQGLEFLIYFQGNSAPDKSGLPSDRFSAERTGGSVSTLTIQRTQQEDSAVYLCASEDFLNTGELFFGEGSRLTVL.

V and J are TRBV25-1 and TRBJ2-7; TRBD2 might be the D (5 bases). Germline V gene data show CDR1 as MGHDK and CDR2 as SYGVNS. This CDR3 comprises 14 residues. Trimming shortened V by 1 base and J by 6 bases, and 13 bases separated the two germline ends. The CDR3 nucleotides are TGTGCCAGCAGTGAATTTCGGGATCTTAGCGAGCAGTACTTC. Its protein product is CASSEFRDLSEQYF.

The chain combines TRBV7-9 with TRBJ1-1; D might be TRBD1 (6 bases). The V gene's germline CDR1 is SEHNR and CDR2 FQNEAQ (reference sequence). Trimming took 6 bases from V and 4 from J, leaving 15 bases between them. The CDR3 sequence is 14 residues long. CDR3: CASSPREGGTEAFF. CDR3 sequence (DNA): TGTGCCAGCAGTCCCAGGGAAGGGGGCACTGAAGCTTTCTTT.

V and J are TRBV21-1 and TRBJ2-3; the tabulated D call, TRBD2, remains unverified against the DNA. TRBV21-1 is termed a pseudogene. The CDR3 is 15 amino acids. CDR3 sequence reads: CASSKRGTSWDTQYF. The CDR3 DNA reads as TGTGCCAGCAGCAAACGAGGTACTAGTTGGGATACGCAGTATTTT.

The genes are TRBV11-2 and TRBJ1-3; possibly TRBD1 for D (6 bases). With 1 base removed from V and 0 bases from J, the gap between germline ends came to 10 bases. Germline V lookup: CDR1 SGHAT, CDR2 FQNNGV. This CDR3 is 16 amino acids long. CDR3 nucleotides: TGTGCCAGCAGCTTAGGGCACAGGGTCTCTGGAAACACCATATATTTT. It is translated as CASSLGHRVSGNTIYF. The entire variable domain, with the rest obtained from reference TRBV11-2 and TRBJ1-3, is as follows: EAGVAQSPRYKIIEKRQSVAFWCNPISGHATLYWYQQILGQGPKLLIQFQNNGVVDDSQLPKDRFSAERLKGVDSTLKIQPAKLEDSAVYLCASSLGHRVSGNTIYFGEGSWLTVV.

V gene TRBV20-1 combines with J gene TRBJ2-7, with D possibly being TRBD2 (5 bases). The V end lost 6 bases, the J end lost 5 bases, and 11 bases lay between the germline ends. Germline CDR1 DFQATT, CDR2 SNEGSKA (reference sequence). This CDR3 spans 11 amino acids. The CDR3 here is CSALPSNEQYF. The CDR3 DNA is TGCAGTGCCCTCCCTAGCAACGAGCAGTACTTC.

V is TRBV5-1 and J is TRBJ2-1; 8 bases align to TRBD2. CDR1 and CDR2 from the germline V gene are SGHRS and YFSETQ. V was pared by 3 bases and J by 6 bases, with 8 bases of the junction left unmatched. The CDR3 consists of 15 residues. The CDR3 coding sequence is TGCGCCAGCAGCTCCCAGGGACGGGAGGGCAATGAGCAGTTCTTC. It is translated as CASSSQGREGNEQFF.

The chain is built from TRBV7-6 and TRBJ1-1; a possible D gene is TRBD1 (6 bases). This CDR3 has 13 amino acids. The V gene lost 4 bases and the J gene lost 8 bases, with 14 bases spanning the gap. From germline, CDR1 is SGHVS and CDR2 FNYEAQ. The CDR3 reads CASSYQTGTEAFF. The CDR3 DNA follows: TGTGCCAGCAGCTACCAAACCGGGACAGAAGCTTTCTTT.

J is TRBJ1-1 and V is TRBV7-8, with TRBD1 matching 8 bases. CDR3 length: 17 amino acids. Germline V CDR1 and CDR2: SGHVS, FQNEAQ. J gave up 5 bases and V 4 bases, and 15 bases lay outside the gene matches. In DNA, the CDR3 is TGTGCCAGCAGCTCACCCAAGGACAGGGCATTAAAAACTGAAGCTTTCTTT. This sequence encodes CASSSPKDRALKTEAFF.

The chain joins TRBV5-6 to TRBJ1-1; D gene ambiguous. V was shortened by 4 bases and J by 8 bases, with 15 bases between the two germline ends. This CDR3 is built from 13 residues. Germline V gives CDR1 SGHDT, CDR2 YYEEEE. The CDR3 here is CASSHSVIKEAFF. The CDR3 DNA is TGTGCCAGCAGCCACAGTGTGATAAAGGAAGCTTTCTTT.

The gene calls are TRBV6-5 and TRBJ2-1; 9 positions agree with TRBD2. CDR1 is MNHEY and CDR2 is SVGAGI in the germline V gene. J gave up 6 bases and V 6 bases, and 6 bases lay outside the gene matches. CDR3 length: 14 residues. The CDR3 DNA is TGTGCCAGCAGCCGCGAGACTAGCGGCAATGAGCAGTTCTTC. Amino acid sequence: CASSRETSGNEQFF.

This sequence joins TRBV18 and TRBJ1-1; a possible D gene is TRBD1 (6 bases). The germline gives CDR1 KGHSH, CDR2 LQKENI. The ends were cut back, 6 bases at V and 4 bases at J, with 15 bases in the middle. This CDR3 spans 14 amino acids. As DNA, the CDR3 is TGTGCCAGCTCGCGCACGGACAGAGGCACTGAAGCTTTCTTT. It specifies CASSRTDRGTEAFF.

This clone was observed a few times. Written as DNA, the CDR3 is TGTGCCAGCAGCTACGGCGGAAGGGGGGAGCTGTTTTTT. Encoded protein: CASSYGGRGELFF. The V and J genes are TRBV5-4 and TRBJ2-2; D is undetermined. Germline CDR1 SGHNT, CDR2 YYREEE (reference sequence). V was cut by 3 bases and J by 8 bases, with 11 bases left in between. The CDR3 is made up of 13 amino acids.

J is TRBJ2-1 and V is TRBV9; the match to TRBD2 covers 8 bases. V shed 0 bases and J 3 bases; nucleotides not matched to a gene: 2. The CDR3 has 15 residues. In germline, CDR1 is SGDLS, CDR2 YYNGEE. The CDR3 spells CASSVDSGNYNEQFF. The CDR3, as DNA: TGTGCCAGCAGCGTAGATAGCGGGAACTACAATGAGCAGTTCTTC.

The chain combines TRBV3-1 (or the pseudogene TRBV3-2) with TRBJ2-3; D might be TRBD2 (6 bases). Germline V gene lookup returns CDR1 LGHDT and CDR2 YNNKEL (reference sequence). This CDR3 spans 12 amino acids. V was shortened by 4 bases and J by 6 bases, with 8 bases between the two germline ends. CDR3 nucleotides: TGTGCCAGCAGCCGACTAGACGATACGCAGTATTTT. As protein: CASSRLDDTQYF.

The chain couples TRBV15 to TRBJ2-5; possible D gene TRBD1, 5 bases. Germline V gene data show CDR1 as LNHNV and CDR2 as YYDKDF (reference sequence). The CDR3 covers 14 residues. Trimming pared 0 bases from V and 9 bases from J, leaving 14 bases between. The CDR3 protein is CATSREGARRSQYF. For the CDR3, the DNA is TGTGCCACCAGCAGAGAAGGGGCCAGGCGGTCCCAGTACTTC. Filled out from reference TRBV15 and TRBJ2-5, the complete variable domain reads DAMVIQNPRYQVTQFGKPVTLSCSQTLNHNVMYWYQQKSSQAPKLLFHYYDKDFNNEADTPDNFQSRRPNTSFCFLDIRSPGLGDTAMYLCATSREGARRSQYFGPGTRLLVL.

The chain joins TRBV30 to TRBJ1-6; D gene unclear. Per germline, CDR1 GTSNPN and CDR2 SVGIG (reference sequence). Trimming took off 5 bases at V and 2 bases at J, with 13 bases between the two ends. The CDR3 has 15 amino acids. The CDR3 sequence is CAWGSVIAYNSPLHF. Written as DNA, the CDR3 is TGTGCCTGGGGGAGCGTAATCGCCTATAATTCACCCCTCCACTTT.